This TCR beta chain was recorded in a study of T cells in women clearing cervical HPV infection. The overall study: For cases, blood was sampled a median 149 days after lesion detection, interquartile range roughly 90 to 210 days. HLA type stays a possible confounder, typing being limited. General study findings and limits: Repertoire richness, not evenness, was significantly elevated in CIN3+ cases versus controls.

CDR3 length equals 13 residues. Germline loops: CDR1 SGHNT, CDR2 YYREEE (reference sequence). Genomic DNA, averaging about 1,100 ng per sample, yielded TCR beta CDR3 via immunoSEQ. Produced via immunoSEQ multiplex PCR; TCRdb's table is partial and in-frame only. There are about 23,000 clones in the sample, with under 3.5% held by the top ten. Concerning this clone: Its antigen is currently unknown. The sequence runs out 3 residues before the end of the CDR3; the remainder is reconstructed from the germline J gene.

The TCR was taken from a woman aged 18-70 years with a cervical HPV16 infection that either progressed to CIN3+ or cleared (not recorded which). This chain joins TRBV5-4 and TRBJ1-2, with 7 bases that match TRBD1. The specimen was blood buffy coat. The sequenced part of the CDR3 DNA is TGTGCCAGCAGACACGACAGGGTCGGGGGC. This encodes CASRHDRVGG. The entire CDR3 is CASRHDRVGGYTF.